This section outlines one T cell receptor (beta chain) sequence together with its context. Its cognate antigen has yet to be identified. No base quality information exists; no much larger clone differs at one position. The time point label, as the study defines it: about twelve months on ibrutinib. For TCR beta library preparation, 1.5 to 2 micrograms of genomic DNA were extracted from the cryopreserved PBMCs. Longitudinal blood samples from CLL patients on ibrutinib monotherapy were analyzed using high-throughput TCR beta sequencing. The patients were enrolled in a single-center, open-label phase 2 trial of ibrutinib monotherapy. CDR1 and CDR2 (MNHNY, SVGAGI) derive from the germline V gene (reference sequence). The CDR3 contains 12 residues, cysteine and phenylalanine counted. Only the CDR3 DNA stays, 36 bases, in frame from base 1. A distance of 8 bases separates the germline ends of V and J, which lose 5 bases and 3 bases respectively.

This entry is derived from a study of cytotoxic CD8 clonotypes in ibrutinib-treated CLL (dated by TCRdb to the early 2020s). Notes on the research overall: In this cohort, about 16 patients were treatment-naive and ten to eleven were relapsed/refractory, while around 17 had unmutated IGHV. Partial responses were observed in about 25 patients and complete responses in 2; after a median follow-up of 68 months, remission was maintained in about 15 patients and progression was observed in approximately twelve. Response samples were obtained after a median of around eleven months of treatment, with a range of about 6 to 36 months. Samples averaged roughly 260,000 productive templates and 94,082 productive rearrangements. Of the roughly 90 people in the trial, about 25 had longitudinal samples available. Cryopreserved peripheral blood mononuclear cells were collected before treatment, at response, and at either disease progression or sustained remission. Patients were still on ibrutinib when every remission and progressive disease sample was collected. Overall study outcomes, separate from this receptor: At ibrutinib response clonality went up, during sustained remission it held steady, and at progression it dropped back toward baseline. Sampling times were not matched between sustained-remission and progressing patients, and lymph node repertoires were not studied. Baseline clonality was found to be higher than that of age-matched healthy donors and was strongly correlated with circulating CD8+ T-cell counts. Public clonotypes were rare and either contracted or stayed stable during treatment, and the rise in clonality at ibrutinib response reflected the expansion of private clonotypes.

A MiSeq instrument was used for deep resolution sequencing, which targeted depths ranging from 1 in 1 million up to 1 in 200,000 T cells, with coverage averaging 10x for each clonotype. TCR beta libraries were generated with the immunoSEQ hsTCRB Kit. On the study's bioinformatics: ImmunoSEQ Data Assistant and ImmunoSEQ Analyzer were used for data analysis, and V, D and J genes were assigned according to IMGT definitions. Clonality, which ranges from 0 to 1, was calculated by subtracting the normalized Shannon entropy of productive rearrangement frequencies from one. Only overrepresented clonotypes making up at least 0.05% of the repertoire of each patient were included in the public clonotype analysis. Repertoires from around 13 age-matched healthy donors in immuneACCESS were used as clonality controls. TCRdb's version of the immuneACCESS table is confined to in-frame rearrangements and falls short of the full clone set. An unresolved V gene accounts for under half of the shortfall where checked; the remainder is of unknown origin. V and J calls plus clone size are reproduced from that table; the DNA served to infer D and trimming. The sample table holds some 200,000 clones, of which 70% were seen once. The ten largest clones add up to around 5.9% of the sample.

The clonotype comes from a human donor with chronic lymphocytic leukemia. The chain links TRBV6-6 with TRBJ2-7; too little of a D gene remains to name it. The sample was PBMCs, taken after 12 months of ibrutinib treatment. CDR3 loop: CASSTVLYEQYF. The DNA sequence reads TGTGCCAGCAGTACGGTCCTCTACGAGCAGTACTTC.